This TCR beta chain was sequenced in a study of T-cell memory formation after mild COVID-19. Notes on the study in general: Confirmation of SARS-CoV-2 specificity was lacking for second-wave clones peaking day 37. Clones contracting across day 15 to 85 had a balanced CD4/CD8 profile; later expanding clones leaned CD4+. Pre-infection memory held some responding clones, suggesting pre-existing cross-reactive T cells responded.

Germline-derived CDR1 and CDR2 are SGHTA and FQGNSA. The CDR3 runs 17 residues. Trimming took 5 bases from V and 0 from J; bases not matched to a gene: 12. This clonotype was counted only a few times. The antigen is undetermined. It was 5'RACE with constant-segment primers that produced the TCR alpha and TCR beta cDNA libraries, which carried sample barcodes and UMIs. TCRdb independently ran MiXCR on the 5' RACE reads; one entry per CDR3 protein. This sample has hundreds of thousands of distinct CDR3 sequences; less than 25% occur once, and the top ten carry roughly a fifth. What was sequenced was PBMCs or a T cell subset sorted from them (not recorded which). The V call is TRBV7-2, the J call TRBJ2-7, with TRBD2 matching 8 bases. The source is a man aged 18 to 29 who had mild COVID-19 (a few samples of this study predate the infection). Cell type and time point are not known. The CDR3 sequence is CASSLRGPGGSSYEQYV. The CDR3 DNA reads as TGTGCCAGCAGCCTGAGGGGTCCGGGGGGGAGCTCCTACGAGCAGTACGTC.